A single sample gave rise to the 10 T cell receptor beta chains below, sequenced in a study of OX40 agonist ivuxolimab in advanced cancers. The data were produced by immunoSEQ multiplex PCR, yet TCRdb's version contains in-frame clones alone and is incomplete. This table has some 39,000 clones, roughly three quarters appearing once. The sequenced sample was CD4+ or CD8+ T cells sorted from blood, obtained in a trial of the OX40 agonist ivuxolimab. Receptors were obtained from an adult with an advanced solid tumor such as melanoma, head and neck, liver or kidney cancer.

The J gene is TRBJ1-5, the V gene TRBV4-1; TRBD1 matches at 7 bases. The junction had 6 bases not matched to a gene; V was cut back by 3 bases and J by 4 bases. CDR3 length equals 15 residues. Germline loops: CDR1 MGHRA, CDR2 YSYEKL. The CDR3 bases are TGCGCCAGCAGCCAGATGACAGGGAAGAATCAGCCCCAGCATTTT. Residues: CASSQMTGKNQPQHF.

This chain joins TRBV5-1 and TRBJ1-2; the D gene is possibly TRBD1 (5 bases). This CDR3 comprises 14 residues. The ends were cut back, 0 bases at V and 7 bases at J, with 13 bases in the middle. Germline V gene lookup returns CDR1 SGHRS and CDR2 YFSETQ. The CDR3 spells CASSLEAGVSGYTF. CDR3 in DNA: TGCGCCAGCAGCTTGGAGGCGGGGGTGAGTGGCTACACCTTC.

V is TRBV29-1 and J is TRBJ2-1; D not resolved. Trimming stripped 3 bases from V and 2 bases from J, with 2 bases between. This CDR3 spans 11 amino acids. CDR1 and CDR2 (germline): SQVTM, ANQGSEA. The CDR3 nucleotides read TGCAGCGTTGATCCCTACAATGAGCAGTTCTTC. Its protein is CSVDPYNEQFF.

CDR3 nucleotide sequence: TGTGCCACCAGCCCAGAGATTCTTAGCGTGCGCGGGTCACCCCTCCACTTT. Translation: CATSPEILSVRGSPLHF. The chain is built from TRBV15 and TRBJ1-6; unclear D gene. The V gene lost 5 bases and the J gene lost 10 bases, with 24 bases spanning the gap. The CDR3 contains 17 residues. Germline-derived CDR1 and CDR2 are LNHNV and YYDKDF (reference sequence).

The chain recombines TRBV10-3 with TRBJ1-4; TRBD1 is a possible D gene (5 bases). CDR1 and CDR2 from the germline V gene are ENHRY and SYGVKD. V dropped 6 bases and J dropped 5 bases, with 13 bases sitting between them. The CDR3 runs 14 residues. CDR3 nucleotide sequence: TGTGCCATCAGCAAAGCAGGGAAAAATGAAAAACTGTTTTTT. Amino acids: CAISKAGKNEKLFF.

This clone was seen once. The chain uses TRBV10-3 and TRBJ2-7; 8 bases are a match to TRBD1. The V gene's germline CDR1 is ENHRY and CDR2 SYGVKD. Trimming removed 4 bases from V and 2 bases from J; junction bases left unmatched: 4. The CDR3 has 14 amino acids. The CDR3 DNA sequence: TGTGCCATCAGTGCGACAGGGGTCACCTACGAGCAGTACTTC. Amino acid sequence: CAISATGVTYEQYF.

The chain recombines TRBV28 with TRBJ2-1; D not certain. The CDR3 is made up of 13 amino acids. CDR1 MDHEN and CDR2 SYDVKM come from the germline V gene. Trimming removed 2 bases at V and 6 bases at J, with 8 bases between. CDR3 sequence: CASSLSTANEQFF. The CDR3 region has the DNA TGTGCCAGCAGTTTAAGCACAGCCAATGAGCAGTTCTTC.

The chain links TRBV4-1 to TRBJ1-5, with D perhaps TRBD1 (5 bases). Germline CDR1 reads MGHRA; CDR2 reads YSYEKL. This CDR3 is built from 16 residues. The ends were cut back, 1 base at V and 3 bases at J, with 13 bases in the middle. The CDR3 DNA follows: TGCGCCAGCAGCCAAGTAGTGGCAGGGAACAATCAGCCCCAGCATTTT. It codes for CASSQVVAGNNQPQHF.

V gene TRBV6-5 combines with J gene TRBJ2-2, with TRBD1 as a possible D gene (5 bases). The CDR3 contains 15 residues. The V end was cut by 0 bases, the J end by 2 bases, with 7 bases between. Germline CDR1 reads MNHEY; CDR2 reads SVGAGI. The chain's CDR3 is CASSYSDRNTGELFF. The CDR3 nucleotides read TGTGCCAGCAGTTACTCCGACAGAAACACCGGGGAGCTGTTTTTT.

The chain joins TRBV18 to TRBJ2-6; D possibly corresponds to TRBD1 (5 bases). Trimming took off 3 bases at V and 0 bases at J, with 12 bases between the two ends. CDR1 KGHSH and CDR2 LQKENI come from the germline V gene. The CDR3 covers 17 residues. The CDR3 loop reads CASSPSTGNSGANVLTF. The CDR3 nucleotides are TGTGCCAGCTCACCCTCTACAGGAAACTCTGGGGCCAACGTCCTGACTTTC.